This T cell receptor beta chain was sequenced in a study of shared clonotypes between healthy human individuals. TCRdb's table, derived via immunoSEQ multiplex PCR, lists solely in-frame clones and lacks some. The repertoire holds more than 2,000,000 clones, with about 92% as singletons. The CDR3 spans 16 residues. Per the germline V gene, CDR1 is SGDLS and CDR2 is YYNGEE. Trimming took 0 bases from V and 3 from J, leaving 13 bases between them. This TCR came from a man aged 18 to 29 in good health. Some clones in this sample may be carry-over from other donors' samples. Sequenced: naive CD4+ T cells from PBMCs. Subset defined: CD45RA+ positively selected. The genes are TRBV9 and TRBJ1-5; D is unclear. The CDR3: CASSVEWRSYNQPQHF. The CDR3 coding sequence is TGTGCCAGCAGCGTAGAATGGAGGTCCTACAATCAGCCCCAGCATTTT.